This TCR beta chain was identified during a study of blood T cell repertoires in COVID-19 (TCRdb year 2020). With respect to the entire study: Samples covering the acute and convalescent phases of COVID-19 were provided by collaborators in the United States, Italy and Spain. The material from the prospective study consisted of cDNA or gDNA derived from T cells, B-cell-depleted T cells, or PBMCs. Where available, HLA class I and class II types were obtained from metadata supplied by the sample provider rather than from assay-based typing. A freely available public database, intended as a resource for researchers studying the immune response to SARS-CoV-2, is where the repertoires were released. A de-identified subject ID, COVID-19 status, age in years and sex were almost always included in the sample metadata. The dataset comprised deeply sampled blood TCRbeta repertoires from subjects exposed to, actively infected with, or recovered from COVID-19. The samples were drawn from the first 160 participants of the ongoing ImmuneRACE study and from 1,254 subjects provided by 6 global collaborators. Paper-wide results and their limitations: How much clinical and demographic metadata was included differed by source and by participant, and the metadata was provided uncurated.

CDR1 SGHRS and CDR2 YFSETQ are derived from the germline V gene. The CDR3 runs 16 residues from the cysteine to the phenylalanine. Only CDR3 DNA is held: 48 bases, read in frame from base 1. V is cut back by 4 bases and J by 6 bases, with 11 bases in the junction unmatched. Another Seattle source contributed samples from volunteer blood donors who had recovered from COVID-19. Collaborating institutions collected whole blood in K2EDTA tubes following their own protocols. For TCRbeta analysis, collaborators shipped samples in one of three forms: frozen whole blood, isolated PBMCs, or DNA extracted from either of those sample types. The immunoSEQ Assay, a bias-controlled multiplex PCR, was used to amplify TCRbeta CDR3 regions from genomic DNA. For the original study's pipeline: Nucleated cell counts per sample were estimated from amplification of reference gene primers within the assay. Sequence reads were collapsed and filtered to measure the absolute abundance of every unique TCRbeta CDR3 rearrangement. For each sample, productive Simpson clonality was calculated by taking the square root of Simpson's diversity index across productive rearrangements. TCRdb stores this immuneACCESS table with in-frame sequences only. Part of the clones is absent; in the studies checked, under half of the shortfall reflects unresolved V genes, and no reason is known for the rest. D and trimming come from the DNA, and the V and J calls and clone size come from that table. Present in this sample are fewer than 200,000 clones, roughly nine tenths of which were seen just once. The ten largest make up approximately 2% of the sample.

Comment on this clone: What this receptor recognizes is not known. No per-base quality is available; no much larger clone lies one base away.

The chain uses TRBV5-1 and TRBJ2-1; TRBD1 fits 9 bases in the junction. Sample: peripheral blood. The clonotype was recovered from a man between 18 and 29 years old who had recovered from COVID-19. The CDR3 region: CASSVQPGQGPNEQFF. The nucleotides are TGCGCCAGCAGCGTACAGCCGGGACAGGGACCCAATGAGCAGTTCTTC.